These 16 T cell receptor beta chains share one sample of origin, sequenced in a study of CD8 T cells in Susac syndrome. When the RNA was reverse transcribed, random hexamers were used with an input of roughly 0.45 to 1 ug. TCRdb ran MiXCR on the immunoSEQ multiplex PCR reads and lists one entry per CDR3 protein. Seen here are about 430,000 distinct CDR3 sequences, around 85% observed once, and the top ten hold about 0.12%. Material: CD8+ T cells from PBMCs. The source is a human donor with multiple sclerosis.

The chain joins TRBV18 to TRBJ1-4; D is possibly TRBD1 (5 bases). The germline V gene encodes CDR1 KGHSH and CDR2 LQKENI. The V and J ends lost 2 bases and 8 bases respectively, with 21 bases between them. This CDR3 spans 17 amino acids. The CDR3: CASSPFNIYPWGEKLFF. The CDR3 nucleotides read TGTGCCAGCTCACCATTCAACATCTACCCCTGGGGCGAAAAACTGTTTTTT.

The CDR3 DNA reads as TGTGCCAGCAGTCCTCTCGGACCCAGGGCCTACGAGCAGTACTTC. Protein sequence: CASSPLGPRAYEQYF. This chain links TRBV28 with TRBJ2-7; TRBD1 might be the D (5 bases). Germline assignment: CDR1 MDHEN and CDR2 SYDVKM. V lost 5 bases and J lost 2, with 16 bases in between. The CDR3 length is 15 residues.

This chain uses TRBV6-5 with TRBJ2-2; tentative D call: TRBD1 (6 bases). The CDR3 runs to 14 residues. V lost 1 base and J 5 bases, leaving 8 bases between the germline ends. Germline assignment: CDR1 MNHEY and CDR2 SVGAGI. CDR3: CASSYYQGTGELFF. The CDR3 DNA is TGTGCCAGCAGTTACTACCAGGGGACCGGGGAGCTGTTTTTT.

This sequence joins TRBV27 and TRBJ1-5; 7 bases map to TRBD1. The ends lost 4 bases at V and 2 bases at J; junction bases unmatched: 8. The CDR3 length is 16 residues. CDR1 MNHEY and CDR2 SMNVEV come from the germline V gene (reference sequence). The CDR3 coding sequence is TGTGCCAGCAGTTCTTGGTGGACAGGCGGCAATCAGCCCCAGCATTTT. Encoded protein: CASSSWWTGGNQPQHF.

The rearrangement joins TRBV19 to TRBJ1-2, with TRBD1 identical over 8 bases. There are 16 residues in the CDR3. V lost 6 bases, J lost 4 bases, and 13 bases stayed unmatched. From germline, CDR1 is LNHDA and CDR2 SQIVND (reference sequence). DNA of the CDR3: TGTGCCAGTAGCCCCGATTCAGGGGGCACGGGCTATGGCTACACCTTC. Protein: CASSPDSGGTGYGYTF.

This chain connects TRBV4-1 to TRBJ2-1; perhaps TRBD1 as D (5 bases). The CDR3 totals 12 residues. The V end lost 3 bases, the J end lost 7 bases, and 7 bases lay between the germline ends. Per the germline V gene, CDR1 is MGHRA and CDR2 is YSYEKL. The CDR3 DNA is TGCGCCAGCAGCCATCAGGGAAATGAGCAGTTCTTC. Residues: CASSHQGNEQFF.

This chain links TRBV19 with TRBJ1-5, with D maybe TRBD1 (6 bases). The CDR3 totals 18 residues. Germline V gives CDR1 LNHDA, CDR2 SQIVND (reference sequence). V was clipped by 4 bases and J by 7 bases, with 26 bases between them. Written as DNA, the CDR3 is TGTGCCAGTAGTACAAATACCCAACCCCGAACAGGGAAACAGCCCCAGCATTTT. It encodes CASSTNTQPRTGKQPQHF.

The chain is built from TRBV5-4 and TRBJ2-5; D is unresolved. CDR1 is SGHNT, CDR2 YYREEE, per germline (reference sequence). The CDR3 covers 14 residues. V lost 0 bases to trimming and J lost 5 bases, with 11 bases between them. The CDR3 DNA reads as TGTGCCAGCAGCTTGGGGGTCGGATCGGAGACCCAGTACTTC. This sequence encodes CASSLGVGSETQYF.

The chain joins TRBV28 to TRBJ2-1, with 9 bases identical to TRBD1. With V trimmed by 6 bases and J by 4 bases, 7 bases remained unmatched. Germline CDR1 and CDR2: MDHEN and SYDVKM. This CDR3 is built from 15 residues. This CDR3 is CASRTGTGRYNEQFF. The DNA for the CDR3 is TGTGCCAGCAGAACCGGGACAGGGAGGTACAATGAGCAGTTCTTC.

The chain employs TRBV20-1 and TRBJ1-5; possibly TRBD1 for D (5 bases). This CDR3 is 16 amino acids long. V lost 0 bases and J 0 bases, leaving 12 bases between the germline ends. CDR1 is DFQATT, CDR2 SNEGSKA, per germline (reference sequence). CDR3 sequence: CSAREMTESSNQPQHF. The CDR3 bases are TGCAGTGCTAGAGAAATGACAGAATCTAGCAATCAGCCCCAGCATTTT.

J is TRBJ1-1 and V is TRBV30; D remains unclear. From germline, CDR1 is GTSNPN and CDR2 SVGIG (reference sequence). This CDR3 has 15 amino acids. V was trimmed by 2 bases and J by 4 bases, leaving 17 bases between them. CDR3 DNA: TGTGCCTGGAGTATAGACACCAGAGGGATCACTGAAGCTTTCTTT. Its protein product is CAWSIDTRGITEAFF.

This chain joins TRBV4-1 and TRBJ1-2, with D tentatively TRBD1 (5 bases). CDR1 is MGHRA, CDR2 YSYEKL, per germline. The CDR3 runs 13 residues. V shed 4 bases and J shed 8 bases, with 14 bases lying between them. CDR3: CASSRLTEEGYTF. CDR3 in DNA: TGCGCCAGCAGCCGGCTGACAGAGGAGGGCTACACCTTC.

V and J are TRBV30 and TRBJ1-1; D remains unclear. Between the trimmed V and J ends, which lost 4 bases and 1 base, there was a span of 10 bases. This CDR3 contains 13 residues. Germline assignment: CDR1 GTSNPN and CDR2 SVGIG (reference sequence). CDR3 region: CAWTQVGNTEAFF. Here the CDR3 DNA reads TGTGCCTGGACTCAGGTCGGGAACACTGAAGCTTTCTTT.

This sequence joins TRBV5-1 and TRBJ1-1; the D is unclear. Germline loops: CDR1 SGHRS, CDR2 YFSETQ. The length of the CDR3 is 14 residues. V was clipped by 1 base and J by 1 base, with 8 bases between them. CDR3 in DNA: TGCGCCAGCAGCTTGAGGTCTTCGAACACTGAAGCTTTCTTT. This codes for CASSLRSSNTEAFF.

The V call is TRBV4-1, the J call TRBJ2-1; D is unclear. Germline values: CDR1 MGHRA, CDR2 YSYEKL. The CDR3 runs 14 residues. V lost 1 base and J 7 bases, leaving 11 bases between the germline ends. The CDR3 bases are TGCGCCAGCAGCCAAGGGGCGTCCCTGAATGAGCAGTTCTTC. Translating it yields CASSQGASLNEQFF.

The chain joins TRBV6-6 to TRBJ1-6; TRBD1 agrees at 8 bases. CDR1 MNHNY and CDR2 SVGAGI come from the germline V gene (reference sequence). This CDR3 comprises 15 residues. CDR3 sequence (DNA): TGTGGTAGGGGACAGGCCAGCTCCTATAATTCACCCCTCCACTTT. Translating gives CGRGQASSYNSPLHF.